Each of the 29 T cell receptor beta chains below was sequenced from the same sample in a study of T cells in Graves' hyperthyroidism and ophthalmopathy. Amplification of TCR beta CDR3 regions was performed using RNA transcripts as template. Researchers ran a first-round RT-PCR on the TCR CDR3 using the HTBI primer set. TCRdb called the multiplex PCR reads again in MiXCR, with one record for every CDR3 protein. The sample has hundreds of thousands of distinct CDR3 sequences, 14% to 15% seen once. The sample was blood. These receptors all stem from a middle-aged woman with Graves' ophthalmopathy.

This clonotype occurred a few times. The rearrangement joins TRBV27 to TRBJ2-7; weak D call: TRBD2 (5 bases). Germline assignment: CDR1 MNHEY and CDR2 SMNVEV (reference sequence). The CDR3 is 17 amino acids. The germline V and J ends were trimmed by 5 bases and 0 bases, with 20 bases remaining between them. The CDR3 nucleotides are TGTGCCAGCAGTCCGGGATTTGGCCTACCGGGCTCCTACGAGCAGTACTTC. It translates to CASSPGFGLPGSYEQYF.

This clonotype was detected ten times or more. The chain uses TRBV6-5 and TRBJ2-5; 9 nucleotides line up with TRBD2. The junction had 9 bases not matched to a gene; V was cut back by 0 bases and J by 7 bases. CDR1 is MNHEY and CDR2 is SVGAGI in the germline V gene. This CDR3 region has 16 residues. The CDR3 coding sequence is TGTGCCAGCAGTTACTCTGCGGGAGGGGTCCCTGGGACCCAGTACTTC. It is translated as CASSYSAGGVPGTQYF.

This clonotype occurred many times. V gene TRBV20-1 combines with J gene TRBJ2-7; TRBD2 matches at 8 bases. The CDR3 sequence is 14 residues long. CDR1 and CDR2 (germline): DFQATT, SNEGSKA (reference sequence). J gave up 7 bases and V 5 bases, and 13 bases lay outside the gene matches. Here the CDR3 DNA reads TGCAGTGCTCTCACTAGCGGCCCCCTCGGTGAGCAGTACTTC. This sequence encodes CSALTSGPLGEQYF.

Ten or more counts support this clonotype. J is TRBJ1-1 and V is TRBV6-1; tentatively, D is TRBD1 (5 bases). CDR1 is MNHNS and CDR2 is SASEGT in the germline V gene. V was shortened by 3 bases and J by 0 bases, with 14 bases between the two germline ends. The length of the CDR3 is 16 residues. The CDR3 DNA reads TGTGCCAGCAGTGATCCCCCAGGGCTAATGAACACTGAAGCTTTCTTT. Amino acid sequence: CASSDPPGLMNTEAFF.

Many counts were recorded for this clonotype. This chain connects TRBV29-1 to TRBJ2-7; D might be TRBD1 (6 bases). Per the germline V gene, CDR1 is SQVTM and CDR2 is ANQGSEA. Deletions cut 6 bases from V and 6 bases from J, with 21 bases between. CDR3 length equals 14 residues. As DNA, the CDR3 is TGCAGCGTACAGGGTCCCCAACCACCCGGCGAGCAGTACTTC. Protein product: CSVQGPQPPGEQYF.

This clonotype was recorded many times. The genes are TRBV28 and TRBJ1-2; 7 positions match TRBD1. The ends lost 6 bases at V and 1 base at J; junction bases unmatched: 5. The CDR3 has 14 amino acids. Germline CDR1 and CDR2: MDHEN and SYDVKM. The CDR3 is CASRTQGINYGYTF. For the CDR3, the DNA is TGTGCCAGCAGAACACAGGGGATTAACTATGGCTACACCTTC.

This clonotype has only a few counts. The CDR3: CASSVEGSAGETQYF. CDR3 in DNA: TGTGCCAGCAGCGTAGAGGGGTCCGCTGGAGAGACCCAGTACTTC. V and J are TRBV9 and TRBJ2-5; a weak D match, TRBD1 (5 bases). The germline V and J ends were trimmed by 0 bases and 4 bases, with 13 bases remaining between them. The CDR3 is made up of 15 amino acids. Germline V CDR1 and CDR2: SGDLS, YYNGEE.

This clonotype was recorded many times. The CDR3 nucleotides read TGTGCCAGCAGAAGAGGACAGGGGGTGGGGCAGCCCCAGCATTTT. Encoded protein: CASRRGQGVGQPQHF. The V gene is TRBV6-1, the J gene TRBJ1-5; 10 bases line up with TRBD1. The CDR3 is 15 amino acids. V lost 6 bases and J lost 7; bases outside the gene matches: 9. The germline V gene has CDR1 MNHNS and CDR2 SASEGT.

This clonotype was seen repeatedly, ten times or more. The chain links TRBV28 to TRBJ2-2, with D perhaps assigned TRBD1 or TRBD2 (5 bases each). Looked up from germline, CDR1 is MDHEN and CDR2 is SYDVKM. V lost 3 bases and J lost 4, with 9 bases in between. The CDR3 has 14 residues. The CDR3 DNA reads TGTGCCAGCAGTTTTGGGGGTCGCACCGGGGAGCTGTTTTTT. It codes for CASSFGGRTGELFF. Based on the CDR3 plus reference TRBV28 and TRBJ2-2, the full variable domain is DVKVTQSSRYLVKRTGEKVFLECVQDMDHENMFWYRQDPGLGLRLIYFSYDVKMKEKGDIPEGYSVSREKKERFSLILESASTNQTSMYLCASSFGGRTGELFFGEGSRLTVL.

This clonotype was seen at least ten times. The V gene is TRBV29-1, the J gene TRBJ2-7, with TRBD2 matching 13 bases. The CDR3 contains 13 residues. The germline V gene encodes CDR1 SQVTM and CDR2 ANQGSEA. Trimming took 3 bases from V and 5 from J; bases not matched to a gene: 1. CDR3 in DNA: TGCAGCGTTGACGGACTAGCGGGGGACGAGCAGTACTTC. This gives the protein CSVDGLAGDEQYF.

The genes are TRBV7-2 and TRBJ1-4, with TRBD1 matching 7 bases. J lost 4 bases, V lost 5 bases, and 4 bases had no gene match. The CDR3 has 14 amino acids. Germline V gene lookup returns CDR1 SGHTA and CDR2 FQGNSA. CDR3 DNA: TGTGCCAGCAGCACGGGACAGCTTAATGAAAAACTGTTTTTT. Protein: CASSTGQLNEKLFF.

In this sample, this clonotype turned up many times. V usage is TRBV28 and J usage is TRBJ2-2; 8 positions match TRBD1. From germline, CDR1 is MDHEN and CDR2 SYDVKM. The CDR3 runs to 14 residues. The junction had 3 bases not matched to a gene; V was cut back by 4 bases and J by 5 bases. The CDR3 bases are TGTGCCAGCAGTTGGGACAGGACGACCGGGGAGCTGTTTTTT. Protein product: CASSWDRTTGELFF.

This clonotype was counted many times. The gene calls are TRBV5-6 and TRBJ1-1; a weak D match, TRBD1 (5 bases). The V end was cut by 2 bases, the J end by 5 bases, with 19 bases between. CDR1 and CDR2 (germline): SGHDT, YYEEEE. There are 16 residues in the CDR3. CDR3 amino acids: CASSLTGDLVGTEAFF. The CDR3 nucleotides are TGTGCCAGCAGCTTAACGGGGGACCTTGTCGGGACTGAAGCTTTCTTT.

The V and J genes are TRBV7-2 and TRBJ2-7; 9 bases are a match to TRBD2. Trimming cost V 1 base and J 5 bases; bases outside gene matches: 9. CDR1 and CDR2 from the germline V gene are SGHTA and FQGNSA. The CDR3 spans 16 residues. Here the CDR3 reads CASSLGSGLAIHEQYF. CDR3 coding DNA: TGTGCCAGCAGCTTAGGCTCGGGACTAGCTATCCACGAGCAGTACTTC.

This clonotype was seen many times. V usage is TRBV19 and J usage is TRBJ2-2; 9 positions match TRBD2. V shed 5 bases, J shed 5 bases, and the junction held 9 bases outside the gene matches. The CDR3 spans 16 residues. Per germline, CDR1 LNHDA and CDR2 SQIVND (reference sequence). CDR3 DNA: TGTGCCAGTAGTTCCTTCAAGAGCGGGGGGACCGGGGAGCTGTTTTTT. This translates into CASSSFKSGGTGELFF.

This clonotype was recorded a few times. The chain links TRBV3-1 to TRBJ1-1, with D possibly being TRBD1 (5 bases). The germline V and J ends were trimmed by 3 bases and 3 bases, with 11 bases remaining between them. CDR3 length equals 14 residues. CDR1 is LGHDT, CDR2 YNNKEL, per germline (reference sequence). This CDR3 is CASSHRAGDTEAFF. The CDR3 coding sequence is TGTGCCAGCAGCCACAGGGCCGGGGACACTGAAGCTTTCTTT.

In this sample, this clonotype turned up many times. This chain links TRBV2 with TRBJ1-1; a possible D gene is TRBD1 (6 bases). V lost 5 bases to trimming and J lost 6 bases, with 13 bases between them. The CDR3 has 13 residues. Per the germline V gene, CDR1 is SNHLY and CDR2 is FYNNEI. The CDR3: CASSYRVGSEAFF. CDR3 DNA sequence: TGTGCCAGCAGTTACAGGGTTGGTTCTGAAGCTTTCTTT.

This clonotype has a count of ten or more. The chain links TRBV6-5 to TRBJ2-1; D perhaps matches TRBD1 (5 bases). CDR3 length: 14 residues. In germline, CDR1 is MNHEY, CDR2 SVGAGI. Trimming left V 2 bases short and J 5 bases short, with 10 bases between. This chain's CDR3 is CASSYLDRHNEQFF. The CDR3 DNA reads TGTGCCAGCAGTTACCTCGACAGACACAATGAGCAGTTCTTC.

The V gene is TRBV6-2 or TRBV6-3, the J gene TRBJ2-3; D is possibly TRBD1 (7 bases). Germline lookup yields CDR1 MNHEY and CDR2 SVGEGT. This CDR3 is 15 amino acids long. Trimming stripped 6 bases from V and 3 bases from J, with 16 bases between. Written as DNA, the CDR3 is TGTGCCAGCAGGACGACAGGGAGGATGACAGATACGCAGTATTTT. Its protein is CASRTTGRMTDTQYF.

This clonotype was seen at least ten times. This chain links TRBV28 with TRBJ2-2, with TRBD1 matching 7 bases. The ends lost 3 bases at V and 0 bases at J; junction bases unmatched: 7. CDR1 MDHEN and CDR2 SYDVKM come from the germline V gene. The CDR3 runs to 17 residues. Here the CDR3 DNA reads TGTGCCAGCAGTTTTTCCTTGGGACAGTCGAACACCGGGGAGCTGTTTTTT. This codes for CASSFSLGQSNTGELFF.

This clonotype was seen repeatedly, ten times or more. The rearrangement links TRBV11-3 to TRBJ2-2, with TRBD1 matching over 7 bases. Unmatched junction bases numbered 5, after V lost 7 bases and J lost 0 bases. This CDR3 has 15 residues. CDR1 and CDR2 (germline): SGHNT, YENEEA. The CDR3 DNA reads as TGTGCCAGCACAACCGGGACAGCGAACACCGGGGAGCTGTTTTTT. Its protein is CASTTGTANTGELFF.

The V and J genes are TRBV6-1 and TRBJ2-7, with 7 bases identical to TRBD2. The V gene's germline CDR1 is MNHNS and CDR2 SASEGT. Losses at the gene ends were 8 bases for V and 1 base for J; bases not matched to a gene: 11. This CDR3 is built from 15 residues. This chain's CDR3 is CASGATSSGSYEQYF. In DNA, the CDR3 is TGTGCCAGCGGGGCGACTAGCTCCGGGTCCTACGAGCAGTACTTC.

This clonotype was seen at least ten times. This rearrangement joins TRBV6-1 to TRBJ2-5; 8 bases agree with TRBD2. Germline assignment: CDR1 MNHNS and CDR2 SASEGT. CDR3 size: 16 residues. V gave up 7 bases and J gave up 2 bases; unmatched junction bases: 12. The CDR3 bases are TGTGCCAGCACCCCCCCTGGGGTAGCGGGGCAAGAGACCCAGTACTTC. This sequence encodes CASTPPGVAGQETQYF.

This clonotype was observed at least ten times. V and J are TRBV7-8 and TRBJ2-7; D is tentatively TRBD1 or TRBD2 (7 bases each). Germline lookup yields CDR1 SGHVS and CDR2 FQNEAQ. Trimming shortened V by 1 base and J by 1 base, and 11 bases separated the two germline ends. The CDR3 runs 15 residues. The CDR3 region has the DNA TGTGCCAGCAGCTTAGTCCAGGGGGGGTCCTACGAGCAGTACTTC. Its translation: CASSLVQGGSYEQYF.

This clonotype was detected ten times or more. The chain couples TRBV12-3 or TRBV12-4 to TRBJ2-5, with 9 nucleotides matching TRBD1. The CDR3 covers 13 residues. V gave up 6 bases and J gave up 4 bases; unmatched junction bases: 3. CDR3 region: CASSDRGGETQYF. Here the CDR3 DNA reads TGTGCCAGCAGCGACAGGGGGGGAGAGACCCAGTACTTC.

V gene TRBV12-3 or TRBV12-4 combines with J gene TRBJ2-5; D not certain. V was cut by 3 bases and J by 5 bases, with 13 bases left in between. The CDR3 length is 14 residues. CDR3 loop: CASSFIGVGETQYF. The CDR3, as DNA: TGTGCCAGCAGTTTTATTGGGGTAGGGGAGACCCAGTACTTC.

The chain is built from TRBV10-3 and TRBJ1-5, with unresolved D. V lost 6 bases and J lost 1, with 16 bases in between. The CDR3 runs 16 residues. CDR1 and CDR2 from the germline V gene are ENHRY and SYGVKD. The CDR3 nucleotides read TGTGCCATCAGCCCGGGCCTTTCGTGGAGCAATCAGCCCCAGCATTTT. Encoded protein: CAISPGLSWSNQPQHF.

This clonotype was observed many times. This chain connects TRBV20-1 to TRBJ2-7; 7 positions match TRBD1. CDR1 and CDR2 (germline): DFQATT, SNEGSKA (reference sequence). The CDR3 length is 15 residues. J was trimmed by 0 bases and V by 1 base; bases with no gene match: 6. The CDR3 sequence: CSARAFGTDSYEQYF. Written as DNA, the CDR3 is TGCAGTGCTAGAGCTTTTGGGACAGACTCCTACGAGCAGTACTTC.

This clonotype was counted a few times. The chain carries TRBV29-1 and TRBJ1-2, with D perhaps TRBD1 (6 bases). V lost 0 bases and J lost 0, with 11 bases in between. The CDR3 extends over 15 amino acids. The germline V gene encodes CDR1 SQVTM and CDR2 ANQGSEA. CDR3 protein: CSVEDDRLANYGYTF. The CDR3 nucleotides read TGCAGCGTTGAAGACGACAGGCTAGCTAACTATGGCTACACCTTC.